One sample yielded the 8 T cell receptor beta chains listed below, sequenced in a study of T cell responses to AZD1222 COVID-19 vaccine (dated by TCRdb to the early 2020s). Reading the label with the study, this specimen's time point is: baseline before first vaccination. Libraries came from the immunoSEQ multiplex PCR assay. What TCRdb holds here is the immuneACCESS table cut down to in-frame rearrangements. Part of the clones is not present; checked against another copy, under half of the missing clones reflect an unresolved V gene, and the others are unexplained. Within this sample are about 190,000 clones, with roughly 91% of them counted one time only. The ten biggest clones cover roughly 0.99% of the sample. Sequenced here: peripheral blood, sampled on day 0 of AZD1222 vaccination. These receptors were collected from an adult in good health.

The CDR3 spells CAISPGPLGPYNEQFF. In DNA form, the CDR3 reads TGTGCCATCAGTCCAGGACCTCTTGGGCCCTACAATGAGCAGTTCTTC. This chain links TRBV10-3 with TRBJ2-1; D remains unclear. CDR3 length equals 16 residues. V lost 5 bases and J 2 bases, leaving 16 bases between the germline ends. Germline V gene data show CDR1 as ENHRY and CDR2 as SYGVKD.

CDR3 sequence reads: CASSSDYEETQYF. The CDR3 nucleotides read TGTGCCAGCAGTTCGGATTATGAGGAGACCCAGTACTTC. The genes are TRBV27 and TRBJ2-5; D unresolved. V was shortened by 4 bases and J by 5 bases, with 11 bases between the two germline ends. CDR3 length: 13 residues. CDR1 and CDR2 from the germline V gene are MNHEY and SMNVEV (reference sequence).

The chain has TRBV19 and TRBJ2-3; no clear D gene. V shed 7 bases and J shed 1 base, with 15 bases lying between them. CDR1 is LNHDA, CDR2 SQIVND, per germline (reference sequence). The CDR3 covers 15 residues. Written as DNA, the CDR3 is TGTGCCAGTAATACTGAACCTTGGGGCACAGATACGCAGTATTTT. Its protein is CASNTEPWGTDTQYF.

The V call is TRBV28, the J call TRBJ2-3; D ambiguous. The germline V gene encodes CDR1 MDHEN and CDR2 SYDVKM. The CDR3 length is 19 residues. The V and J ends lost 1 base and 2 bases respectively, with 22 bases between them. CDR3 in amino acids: CASSLLWVDELRSTDTQYF. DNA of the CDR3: TGTGCCAGCAGTTTATTGTGGGTTGATGAGTTAAGGTCCACAGATACGCAGTATTTT.

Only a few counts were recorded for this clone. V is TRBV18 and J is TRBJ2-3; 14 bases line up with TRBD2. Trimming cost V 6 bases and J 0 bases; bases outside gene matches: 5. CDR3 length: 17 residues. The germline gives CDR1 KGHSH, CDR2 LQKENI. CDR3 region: CASSGLAGVTSTDTQYF. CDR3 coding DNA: TGTGCCAGCTCGGGACTAGCGGGAGTAACTAGCACAGATACGCAGTATTTT.

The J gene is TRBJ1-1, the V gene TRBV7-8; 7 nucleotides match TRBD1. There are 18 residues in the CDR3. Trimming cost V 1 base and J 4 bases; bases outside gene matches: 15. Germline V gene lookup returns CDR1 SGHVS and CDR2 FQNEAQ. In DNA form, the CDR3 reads TGTGCCAGCAGCTTAGAGATATGGGAGAAAAACAGGGGCACTGAAGCTTTCTTT. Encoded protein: CASSLEIWEKNRGTEAFF.

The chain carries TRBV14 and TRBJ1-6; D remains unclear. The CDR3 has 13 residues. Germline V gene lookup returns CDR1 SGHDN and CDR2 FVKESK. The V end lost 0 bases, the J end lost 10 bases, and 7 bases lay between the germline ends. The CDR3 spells CASSQDPRSPLHF. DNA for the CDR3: TGTGCCAGCAGCCAAGATCCGAGGTCACCCCTCCACTTT. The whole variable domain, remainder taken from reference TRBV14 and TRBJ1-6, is EAGVTQFPSHSVIEKGQTVTLRCDPISGHDNLYWYRRVMGKEIKFLLHFVKESKQDESGMPNNRFLAERTGGTYSTLKVQPAELEDSGVYFCASSQDPRSPLHFGNGTRLTVT.

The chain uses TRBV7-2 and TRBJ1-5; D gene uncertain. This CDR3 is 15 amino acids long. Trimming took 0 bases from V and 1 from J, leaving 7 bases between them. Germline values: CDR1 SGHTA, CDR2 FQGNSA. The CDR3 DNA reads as TGTGCCAGCAGCTTAGCAGGACCAAGCAATCAGCCCCAGCATTTT. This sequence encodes CASSLAGPSNQPQHF.